What follows are 30 T cell receptor beta chains derived from one specimen sequenced in a study of blood T cell repertoires in COVID-19. Profiling relied on immunoSEQ multiplex PCR, and the TCRdb table lists in-frame clones only, not all of them. The sample records about 420,000 clones, roughly 90% being singletons. The specimen sequenced was peripheral blood. The receptor source for this set is a young man with COVID-19, enrolled during active disease.

The chain has TRBV7-9 and TRBJ2-5, with TRBD2 matching over 7 bases. The CDR3 runs 15 residues. CDR1 and CDR2 (germline): SEHNR, FQNEAQ (reference sequence). J lost 5 bases, V lost 7 bases, and 13 bases had no gene match. In nucleotides, the CDR3 is TGTGCCAGCACCCCTCCCGGCGGGAGATTGGAGACCCAGTACTTC. Its translation is CASTPPGGRLETQYF.

This clone is a singleton in its sample. This rearrangement joins TRBV12-3 or TRBV12-4 to TRBJ1-2, with TRBD1 identical over 7 bases. V shed 3 bases and J 6 bases; nucleotides not matched to a gene: 4. The CDR3 runs 13 residues. The CDR3 protein is CASSLTGTDGYTF. CDR3 nucleotides: TGTGCCAGCAGTTTGACAGGGACCGATGGCTACACCTTC.

This chain joins TRBV27 and TRBJ1-4; D gene unclear. Germline assignment: CDR1 MNHEY and CDR2 SMNVEV (reference sequence). V was pared by 3 bases and J by 0 bases, with 5 bases between. The CDR3 sequence is 14 residues long. This CDR3 reads CASSFLSTNEKLFF. For the CDR3, the DNA is TGTGCCAGCAGTTTTCTTTCAACTAATGAAAAACTGTTTTTT.

The V call is TRBV30, the J call TRBJ2-1, with 8 bases that match TRBD2. Trimming removed 4 bases from V and 7 bases from J; junction bases left unmatched: 12. The CDR3 runs to 15 residues. Germline-derived CDR1 and CDR2 are GTSNPN and SVGIG (reference sequence). CDR3 amino acids: CAWTGGSGGGNEQFF. In DNA, the CDR3 is TGTGCCTGGACTGGTGGGAGCGGGGGTGGGAATGAGCAGTTCTTC.

The chain is built from TRBV14 and TRBJ2-2; 7 bases map to TRBD2. Trimming at V came to 2 bases and at J to 4 bases, leaving 7 bases not matched to a gene. This CDR3 spans 16 amino acids. Per the germline V gene, CDR1 is SGHDN and CDR2 is FVKESK. CDR3 sequence reads: CASSQLNSGPTGELFF. The CDR3 region has the DNA TGTGCCAGCAGCCAATTGAATAGCGGGCCCACCGGGGAGCTGTTTTTT.

V usage is TRBV25-1 and J usage is TRBJ2-3; D ambiguous. With 3 bases removed from V and 0 bases from J, the gap between germline ends came to 10 bases. Germline V gene data show CDR1 as MGHDK and CDR2 as SYGVNS. The CDR3 has 15 amino acids. Here the CDR3 reads CASSEGRSSTDTQYF. The CDR3 nucleotides read TGTGCCAGCAGTGAGGGCAGATCTAGCACAGATACGCAGTATTTT.

The gene calls are TRBV18 and TRBJ1-4; D uncertain. The CDR3 extends over 14 amino acids. V was shortened by 3 bases and J by 3 bases, with 8 bases between the two germline ends. Per the germline V gene, CDR1 is KGHSH and CDR2 is LQKENI. CDR3: CASSPGGPNEKLFF. In DNA, the CDR3 is TGTGCCAGCTCACCGGGAGGACCTAATGAAAAACTGTTTTTT.

V is TRBV6-5 and J is TRBJ1-1; D is unclear. Trimming took 0 bases from V and 0 from J, leaving 8 bases between them. The germline CDR1 and CDR2 sequences are MNHEY and SVGAGI. The CDR3 covers 15 residues. CDR3 nucleotide sequence: TGTGCCAGCAGTTACTCGCAACACATGAACACTGAAGCTTTCTTT. This codes for CASSYSQHMNTEAFF.

This clone was recorded only once. At the DNA level, this CDR3 is encoded by other sequences in the same sample as well. The V and J genes are TRBV5-1 and TRBJ2-7; TRBD2 matches at 13 bases. CDR3 size: 13 residues. Germline CDR1 and CDR2: SGHRS and YFSETQ. The V gene end was trimmed by 5 bases and the J gene end by 4 bases; junction bases not matched to a gene: 0. CDR3 sequence reads: CASRLAGGYEQYF. DNA for the CDR3: TGCGCCAGCAGACTAGCGGGAGGGTACGAGCAGTACTTC. The full variable domain, in which reference TRBV5-1 and TRBJ2-7 provide the parts outside the CDR3, is KAGVTQTPRYLIKTRGQQVTLSCSPISGHRSVSWYQQTPGQGLQFLFEYFSETQRNKGNFPGRFSGRQFSNSRSEMNVSTLELGDSALYLCASRLAGGYEQYFGPGTRLTVT.

The chain combines TRBV19 with TRBJ1-2; 9 nucleotides align to TRBD1. The CDR3 consists of 17 residues. Germline CDR1 LNHDA, CDR2 SQIVND (reference sequence). Trimming removed 5 bases from V and 2 bases from J; junction bases left unmatched: 12. DNA of the CDR3: TGTGCCAGTAGTCCATCCCCACAGGGGGCCGAAAACTATGGCTACACCTTC. Protein sequence: CASSPSPQGAENYGYTF. Looking up the rest from reference TRBV19 and TRBJ1-2 gives the full variable domain: DGGITQSPKYLFRKEGQNVTLSCEQNLNHDAMYWYRQDPGQGLRLIYYSQIVNDFQKGDIAEGYSVSREKKESFPLTVTSAQKNPTAFYLCASSPSPQGAENYGYTFGSGTRLTVV.

This chain links TRBV3-1 (or the pseudogene TRBV3-2) with TRBJ2-5, with 12 bases aligning to TRBD2. Germline V gene lookup returns CDR1 LGHDT and CDR2 YNNKEL (reference sequence). After removal of 1 base from V and 4 bases from J, the junction contained 10 bases not matched to a gene. The CDR3 loop spans 18 amino acids. CDR3 protein: CASSQGPLAGGLRETQYF. CDR3 bases: TGTGCCAGCAGCCAAGGTCCCCTAGCGGGAGGGCTACGAGAGACCCAGTACTTC.

Concerning this clone itself: This CDR3 is also generated by other DNA sequences in the sample. The V gene is TRBV18, the J gene TRBJ2-1, with 12 bases identical to TRBD2. This CDR3 is built from 15 residues. With 3 bases clipped from V and 7 bases from J, the junction kept 4 bases outside the gene matches. Germline CDR1 KGHSH, CDR2 LQKENI. CDR3 nucleotides: TGTGCCAGCTCACCGGGACTAGCGGGTTTAAATGAGCAGTTCTTC. This encodes CASSPGLAGLNEQFF.

The V and J genes are TRBV29-1 and TRBJ2-3; 7 positions agree with TRBD1. Per germline, CDR1 SQVTM and CDR2 ANQGSEA. CDR3 length equals 12 residues. The V segment lost 7 bases and the J segment 5 bases; nucleotides outside the gene matches: 6. The CDR3 protein is CSADREIDTQYF. Here the CDR3 DNA reads TGCAGCGCCGACAGGGAAATAGATACGCAGTATTTT.

The chain links TRBV19 to TRBJ2-5, with D tentatively TRBD1 (5 bases). This CDR3 has 15 amino acids. The V gene's germline CDR1 is LNHDA and CDR2 SQIVND (reference sequence). V lost 4 bases, J lost 2 bases, and 14 bases lay in between. CDR3 sequence: CASSTLTGPQETQYF. CDR3 coding DNA: TGTGCCAGTAGTACTCTAACAGGCCCGCAAGAGACCCAGTACTTC. Based on the CDR3 plus reference TRBV19 and TRBJ2-5, the full variable domain is DGGITQSPKYLFRKEGQNVTLSCEQNLNHDAMYWYRQDPGQGLRLIYYSQIVNDFQKGDIAEGYSVSREKKESFPLTVTSAQKNPTAFYLCASSTLTGPQETQYFGPGTRLLVL.

V is TRBV6-5 and J is TRBJ1-6, with D possibly matching TRBD1 (6 bases). This CDR3 comprises 14 residues. Germline V gives CDR1 MNHEY, CDR2 SVGAGI. The ends were cut back, 4 bases at V and 5 bases at J, with 9 bases in the middle. CDR3 sequence (DNA): TGTGCCAGCAGTTCAGGACAGAATAATTCACCCCTCCACTTT. Translation gives CASSSGQNNSPLHF.

The chain is built from TRBV4-1 and TRBJ1-4; 8 nucleotides match TRBD1. J lost 3 bases, V lost 0 bases, and 6 bases had no gene match. The CDR3 covers 17 residues. The germline V gene has CDR1 MGHRA and CDR2 YSYEKL. CDR3 residues: CASSQEAPGQANEKLFF. The CDR3 region has the DNA TGCGCCAGCAGCCAAGAGGCCCCGGGACAGGCTAATGAAAAACTGTTTTTT.

Only one count was recorded for this clone. The chain couples TRBV13 to TRBJ2-1; tentatively, D is TRBD1 (6 bases). The V end lost 4 bases, the J end lost 8 bases, and 9 bases lay between the germline ends. The CDR3 runs to 12 residues. Germline V gene lookup returns CDR1 PRHDT and CDR2 FYEKMQ (reference sequence). The CDR3 loop is CASSSYRDEQFF. Here the CDR3 DNA reads TGTGCCAGCAGCTCCTACAGGGATGAGCAGTTCTTC. The full variable domain, completed using reference TRBV13 and TRBJ2-1, is AAGVIQSPRHLIKEKRETATLKCYPIPRHDTVYWYQQGPGQDPQFLISFYEKMQSDKGSIPDRFSAQQFSDYHSELNMSSLELGDSALYFCASSSYRDEQFFGPGTRLTVL.

V and J are TRBV5-1 and TRBJ2-7, with D possibly matching TRBD2 (6 bases). This CDR3 has 15 amino acids. Looked up from germline, CDR1 is SGHRS and CDR2 is YFSETQ. The germline V and J ends were trimmed by 0 bases and 3 bases, with 13 bases remaining between them. The DNA of the CDR3 is TGCGCCAGCAGCTTGGCCTTGGGGAGGTACTACGAGCAGTACTTC. This sequence encodes CASSLALGRYYEQYF.

The rearrangement joins TRBV5-4 to TRBJ2-1, with 10 bases lining up with TRBD1. The germline gives CDR1 SGHNT, CDR2 YYREEE (reference sequence). This CDR3 has 16 residues. V gave up 2 bases and J gave up 9 bases; unmatched junction bases: 11. CDR3 amino acids: CASSFGGQGRLGEQFF. CDR3 DNA sequence: TGTGCCAGCAGCTTTGGGGGACAGGGGCGGTTAGGTGAGCAGTTCTTC.

The chain joins TRBV7-9 to TRBJ2-5, with 8 bases matching TRBD1. The CDR3 spans 16 residues. V lost 4 bases, J lost 5 bases, and 12 bases stayed unmatched. From germline, CDR1 is SEHNR and CDR2 FQNEAQ (reference sequence). This CDR3 reads CASSSLPDRVRETQYF. The CDR3 region has the DNA TGTGCCAGCAGCTCCTTACCGGACAGGGTCCGTGAGACCCAGTACTTC.

This sequence joins TRBV3-1 (or the pseudogene TRBV3-2) and TRBJ1-1; 8 nucleotides line up with TRBD1. Germline CDR1 and CDR2: LGHDT and YNNKEL (reference sequence). The CDR3 contains 17 residues. V was pared by 1 base and J by 5 bases, with 12 bases of the junction left unmatched. The CDR3 DNA reads TGTGCCAGCAGCCAAGTGTATCAGGGGGCTCGCAAGACTGAAGCTTTCTTT. This gives the protein CASSQVYQGARKTEAFF.

This clone appeared a few times. The CDR3 DNA sequence: TGTGCCAGCAGTCAACGGGTGGGAGGGTTCGAACGGGGGGAGCTGTTTTTT. This gives the protein CASSQRVGGFERGELFF. The chain combines TRBV6-4 with TRBJ2-2; the match to TRBD2 covers 7 bases. This CDR3 comprises 17 residues. J lost 8 bases, V lost 5 bases, and 17 bases had no gene match. Looked up from germline, CDR1 is MRHNA and CDR2 is SNTAGT.

The chain employs TRBV7-9 and TRBJ1-5; D possibly corresponds to TRBD1 (5 bases). This CDR3 has 14 amino acids. V lost 4 bases, J lost 3 bases, and 10 bases lay in between. The V gene's germline CDR1 is SEHNR and CDR2 FQNEAQ (reference sequence). CDR3 in amino acids: CASSWSGNNQPQHF. The CDR3 DNA follows: TGTGCCAGCAGCTGGTCAGGGAACAATCAGCCCCAGCATTTT.

The chain recombines TRBV3-1 (or the pseudogene TRBV3-2) with TRBJ1-3, with 7 bases fitting TRBD1. There are 14 residues in the CDR3. CDR1 and CDR2 (germline): LGHDT, YNNKEL (reference sequence). The trim removed 4 bases at V and 1 base at J, leaving 1 base unmatched. The CDR3 loop reads CASSPTGSGNTIYF. The CDR3 DNA follows: TGTGCCAGCAGCCCGACAGGGTCTGGAAACACCATATATTTT.

This chain uses TRBV5-4 with TRBJ2-5; 14 nucleotides match TRBD2. Germline V gene lookup returns CDR1 SGHNT and CDR2 YYREEE (reference sequence). Germline trimming cut 4 bases from V and 5 bases from J; bases unmatched to any gene: 10. There are 17 residues in the CDR3. This chain's CDR3 is CASSPSGTSGGFETQYF. Here the CDR3 DNA reads TGTGCCAGCAGCCCATCCGGGACTAGCGGGGGTTTTGAGACCCAGTACTTC.

The rearrangement joins TRBV3-1 (or the pseudogene TRBV3-2) to TRBJ1-1; D ambiguous. Germline CDR1 reads LGHDT; CDR2 reads YNNKEL (reference sequence). V gave up 1 base and J gave up 1 base, with 7 bases separating them. The CDR3 sequence is 14 residues long. The CDR3 region has the DNA TGTGCCAGCAGCCAAGGGGAGTCGAACACTGAAGCTTTCTTT. Its translation: CASSQGESNTEAFF.

V is TRBV6-5 and J is TRBJ1-3; TRBD1 might be the D (5 bases). Trimming removed 2 bases from V and 2 bases from J, with 10 bases in between. The V gene's germline CDR1 is MNHEY and CDR2 SVGAGI. The CDR3 loop spans 15 amino acids. The CDR3 loop is CASSYGAGTGNTIYF. The DNA of the CDR3 is TGTGCCAGCAGTTACGGGGCAGGGACTGGAAACACCATATATTTT.

This rearrangement joins TRBV5-1 to TRBJ1-1; TRBD1 is a possible D gene (6 bases). The germline V and J ends were trimmed by 0 bases and 5 bases, with 14 bases remaining between them. Germline V gene sequence: CDR1 SGHRS, CDR2 YFSETQ. CDR3 length: 15 amino acids. The CDR3 region has the DNA TGCGCCAGCAGCTTGGAGGCGGGGGCGCGTACTGAAGCTTTCTTT. It encodes CASSLEAGARTEAFF.

This clone was found once. V usage is TRBV24-1 and J usage is TRBJ2-7, with a tentative D call TRBD2 (5 bases). V shed 2 bases and J shed 6 bases, with 7 bases lying between them. The CDR3 is 12 residues long. Per germline, CDR1 KGHDR and CDR2 SFDVKD. The CDR3 here is CATSDYGGEQYF. CDR3 DNA sequence: TGTGCCACCAGTGATTACGGAGGCGAGCAGTACTTC.

The chain combines TRBV11-2 with TRBJ1-4; TRBD1 matches 9 bases. The CDR3 sequence is 16 residues long. The germline gives CDR1 SGHAT, CDR2 FQNNGV. The V segment lost 6 bases and the J segment 8 bases; nucleotides outside the gene matches: 13. Here the CDR3 reads CASRYTPGTGYEKLFF. As DNA, the CDR3 is TGTGCCAGCAGATATACGCCCGGGACAGGGTACGAAAAACTGTTTTTT.